These 15 T cell receptor beta chains share one sample of origin, sequenced in a study of T cell repertoires in cytomegalovirus infection (dated by TCRdb to between 2018 and 2021). The run used an Illumina HiSeq 1500. TCRdb trimmed the raw reads at Q25, called clones with MiXCR and kept productive beta chains. Rows with a matching CDR3 protein are joined into one entry that keeps the most common DNA and genes. The sample data list roughly 630,000 distinct CDR3 sequences, and roughly 26% of these were observed just once. Less than 10% of the sample rests with the top ten. Input material: CD8+ T cells from PBMCs. These receptor sequences come from a human donor in good health (CMV status not recorded). Some clones in this sample may be carry-over from other donors' samples.

The V gene is TRBV7-2, the J gene TRBJ2-1; 7 nucleotides align to TRBD1. The CDR3 has 13 residues. From germline, CDR1 is SGHTA and CDR2 FQGNSA. Trimming took 0 bases from V and 8 from J; bases not matched to a gene: 1. Here the CDR3 reads CASSLAGTDEQFF. DNA for the CDR3: TGTGCCAGCAGCTTAGCAGGGACAGATGAGCAGTTCTTC.

This clonotype was seen a few times. V usage is TRBV12-3 or TRBV12-4 and J usage is TRBJ2-7; TRBD1 agrees at 7 bases. J lost 4 bases, V lost 3 bases, and 6 bases had no gene match. The CDR3 has 14 residues. CDR3: CASSFSPGGYEQYV. The CDR3 DNA follows: TGTGCCAGCAGTTTTTCTCCAGGGGGTTACGAGCAGTACGTC.

Comments on this clonotype: An end of the junction does not agree with germline; a read error may underlie this. The chain is built from TRBV28 and TRBJ1-4, with a possible D match to TRBD1 (6 bases). From germline, CDR1 is MDHEN and CDR2 SYDVKM. The CDR3 is made up of 14 amino acids. The CDR3 here is CVSSPDRTTEKLFF. The CDR3 region has the DNA TGTGTCAGCAGCCCAGACAGGACCACCGAAAAACTGTTTTTT. The full variable domain, completed using reference TRBV28 and TRBJ1-4, is DVKVTQSSRYLVKRTGEKVFLECVQDMDHENMFWYRQDPGLGLRLIYFSYDVKMKEKGDIPEGYSVSREKKERFSLILESASTNQTSMYLCVSSPDRTTEKLFFGSGTQLSVL.

J is TRBJ1-5 and V is TRBV7-6; D is unresolved. Trimming took off 5 bases at V and 7 bases at J, with 12 bases between the two ends. Germline V gene data show CDR1 as SGHVS and CDR2 as FNYEAQ. CDR3 size: 13 residues. CDR3 loop: CASSIGEGQPQHF. CDR3 DNA: TGTGCCAGCAGCATCGGGGAGGGACAGCCCCAGCATTTT. Complete variable domain (other parts from reference TRBV7-6 and TRBJ1-5): GAGVSQSPRYKVTKRGQDVALRCDPISGHVSLYWYRQALGQGPEFLTYFNYEAQQDKSGLPNDRFSAERPEGSISTLTIQRTEQRDSAMYRCASSIGEGQPQHFGDGTRLSIL.

This clonotype was seen only a few times. V gene TRBV3-1 combines with J gene TRBJ2-2; D tentatively fits TRBD1 or TRBD2 (5 bases each). V was clipped by 4 bases and J by 0 bases, with 12 bases between them. The CDR3 loop spans 16 amino acids. Germline assignment: CDR1 LGHDT and CDR2 YNNKEL (reference sequence). The DNA of the CDR3 is TGTGCCAGCAGCCCTAGGGACGGAGCGAACACCGGGGAGCTGTTTTTT. This encodes CASSPRDGANTGELFF.

V gene TRBV4-3 combines with J gene TRBJ2-5, with 9 bases matching TRBD2. CDR3 length: 18 residues. V shed 0 bases, J shed 1 base, and the junction held 9 bases outside the gene matches. The germline CDR1 and CDR2 sequences are LGHNA and YSLEER. This chain's CDR3 is CASSQERIAGVLQETQYF. The CDR3 DNA reads as TGCGCCAGCAGCCAAGAGAGGATAGCGGGGGTTCTCCAAGAGACCCAGTACTTC.

The rearrangement links TRBV20-1 to TRBJ2-3; 10 bases align to TRBD2. The trim removed 0 bases at V and 4 bases at J, leaving 10 bases unmatched. CDR1 DFQATT and CDR2 SNEGSKA come from the germline V gene (reference sequence). The CDR3 has 17 residues. CDR3 DNA: TGCAGTGCTAGAGATGGGGAGCGGGGGGGCCGCGCAGATACGCAGTATTTT. As protein: CSARDGERGGRADTQYF.

This clonotype is classed as medium-sized. The genes are TRBV7-9 and TRBJ1-2; 7 bases are a match to TRBD1. The V gene's germline CDR1 is SEHNR and CDR2 FQNEAQ (reference sequence). The trim removed 4 bases at V and 5 bases at J, leaving 13 bases unmatched. The CDR3 is made up of 16 amino acids. Here the CDR3 DNA reads TGTGCCAGCAGCTCCCCTGGGACAGAGATTGGGTATGGCTACACCTTC. Translation: CASSSPGTEIGYGYTF.

This chain links TRBV29-1 with TRBJ2-6, with D possibly TRBD1 on 5 matching bases. V was trimmed by 4 bases and J by 3 bases, leaving 10 bases between them. CDR1 SQVTM and CDR2 ANQGSEA come from the germline V gene. The CDR3 is made up of 14 amino acids. The chain's CDR3 is CSVAQGNGANVLTF. The DNA of the CDR3 is TGCAGCGTTGCCCAGGGAAATGGGGCCAACGTCCTGACTTTC.

This chain connects TRBV7-2 to TRBJ2-5; maybe TRBD1 (6 bases). The V end was cut by 5 bases, the J end by 0 bases, with 10 bases between. The CDR3 spans 14 residues. CDR1 is SGHTA and CDR2 is FQGNSA in the germline V gene. The CDR3 here is CASSQDRYQETQYF. The DNA for the CDR3 is TGTGCCAGCAGCCAGGACAGATACCAAGAGACCCAGTACTTC. Based on the CDR3 plus reference TRBV7-2 and TRBJ2-5, the full variable domain is GAGVSQSPSNKVTEKGKDVELRCDPISGHTALYWYRQSLGQGLEFLIYFQGNSAPDKSGLPSDRFSAERTGGSVSTLTIQRTQQEDSAVYLCASSQDRYQETQYFGPGTRLLVL.

This clonotype was recorded many times. This chain links TRBV19 with TRBJ2-2; 10 bases match TRBD1. The CDR3 spans 14 residues. V lost 4 bases to trimming and J lost 6 bases; unmatched junction nucleotides: 2. Germline V CDR1 and CDR2: LNHDA, SQIVND (reference sequence). The CDR3, as DNA: TGTGCCAGTAGTACCGGGACAGGGGCCGGGGAGCTGTTTTTT. It is translated as CASSTGTGAGELFF.

The chain couples TRBV7-9 to TRBJ1-3; 10 bases line up with TRBD1. This CDR3 comprises 17 residues. Germline lookup yields CDR1 SEHNR and CDR2 FQNEAQ (reference sequence). Trimming removed 7 bases from V and 0 bases from J; junction bases left unmatched: 9. The CDR3 here is CASMSTGGRFSGNTIYF. The CDR3 nucleotides are TGTGCCAGCATGTCGACAGGGGGCAGATTCTCTGGAAACACCATATATTTT.

The gene calls are TRBV14 and TRBJ2-5, with 7 bases matching TRBD1. V dropped 1 base and J dropped 4; count of bases not matched to a gene: 6. The CDR3 length is 15 residues. The germline V gene has CDR1 SGHDN and CDR2 FVKESK. For the CDR3, the DNA is TGTGCCAGCAGCCAAGTGGAGGCAGGGGGAGAGACCCAGTACTTC. Translating gives CASSQVEAGGETQYF.

This clonotype has a handful of counts. V usage is TRBV7-2 and J usage is TRBJ2-1; the D gene could be TRBD1 or TRBD2 (5 bases each). Trimming shortened V by 5 bases and J by 7 bases, and 18 bases separated the two germline ends. CDR3 size: 15 residues. The germline gives CDR1 SGHTA, CDR2 FQGNSA. The CDR3 region has the DNA TGTGCCAGCAGCACCGGGACCCTTTCCTTAAATGAGCAGTTCTTC. Protein product: CASSTGTLSLNEQFF.

This clonotype was counted at least ten times. The V and J genes are TRBV6-1 and TRBJ2-1, with D tentatively TRBD1 (6 bases). Per the germline V gene, CDR1 is MNHNS and CDR2 is SASEGT. The CDR3 loop spans 18 amino acids. Trimming pared 2 bases from V and 2 bases from J, leaving 19 bases between. The CDR3 DNA reads as TGTGCCAGCAGTGAACCCCGAGGGGGTGGGGGACCCTACAATGAGCAGTTCTTC. Amino acids: CASSEPRGGGGPYNEQFF.